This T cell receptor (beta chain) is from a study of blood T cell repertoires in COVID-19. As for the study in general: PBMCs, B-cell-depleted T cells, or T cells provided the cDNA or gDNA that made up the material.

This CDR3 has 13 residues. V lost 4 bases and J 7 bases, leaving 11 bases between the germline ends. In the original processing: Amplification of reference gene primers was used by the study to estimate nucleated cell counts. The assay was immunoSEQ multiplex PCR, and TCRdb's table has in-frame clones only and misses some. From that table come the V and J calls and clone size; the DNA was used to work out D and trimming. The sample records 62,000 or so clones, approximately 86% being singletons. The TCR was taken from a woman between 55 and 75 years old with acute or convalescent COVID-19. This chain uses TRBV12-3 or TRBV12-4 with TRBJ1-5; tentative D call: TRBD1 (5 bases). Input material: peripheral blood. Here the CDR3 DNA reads TGTGCCAGCAGTTACCAGGGTTACCAGCCCCAGCATTTT. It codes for CASSYQGYQPQHF.